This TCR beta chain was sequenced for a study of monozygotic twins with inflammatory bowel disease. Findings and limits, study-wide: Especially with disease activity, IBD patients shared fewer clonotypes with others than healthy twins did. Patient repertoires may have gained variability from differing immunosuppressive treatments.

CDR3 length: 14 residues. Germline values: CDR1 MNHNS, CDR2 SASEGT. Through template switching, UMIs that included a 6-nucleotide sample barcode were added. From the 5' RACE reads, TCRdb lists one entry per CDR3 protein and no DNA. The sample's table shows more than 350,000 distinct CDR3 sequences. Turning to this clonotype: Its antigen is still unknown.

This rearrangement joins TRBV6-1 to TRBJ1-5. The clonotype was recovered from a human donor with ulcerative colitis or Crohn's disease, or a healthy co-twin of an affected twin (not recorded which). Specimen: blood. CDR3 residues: CASSPRDSNQPQHF.